This T cell receptor beta chain was captured in a study of T-cell reconstitution after alpha-beta-depleted transplantation in children. CDR1 is SGHKS and CDR2 is YYEKEE in the germline V gene (reference sequence). CDR3 size: 17 residues. Deletions cut 3 bases from V and 1 base from J, with 17 bases between. Unique molecular identifiers featured in how the TCRbeta library was prepared. TCRdb independently ran MiXCR on the PCR reads; one entry per CDR3 protein. The sample includes hundreds of thousands of distinct CDR3 sequences, about 11% of them seen just once. The chain combines TRBV5-5 with TRBJ2-1, with D unresolved. This sample comprised PBMCs, obtained before TCRalphabeta/CD19-depleted stem cell transplant. The sequence derives from a child in the first two years of life with acute myeloid leukemia, due to receive a stem cell transplant. CDR3 nucleotide sequence: TGTGCCAGCAGCTCCGAGGCCCCGTCCCTGTCCTACAATGAGCAGTTCTTC. As protein: CASSSEAPSLSYNEQFF.